These 18 T cell receptor beta chains were sequenced from one sample in a study of blood T cell repertoires in COVID-19 (dated by TCRdb to 2018 to 2020). The library was generated by the immunoSEQ multiplex PCR assay. The table comes from immuneACCESS by way of TCRdb, which keeps in-frame sequences with V and J called. Part of the clones is missing from these tables; in studies checked, under half for an unresolved V gene and the rest for unknown reasons. This sample has about 210,000 clones in its table, and under 90% of those were observed once. The ten largest clones add up to around 10% of the sample. The sequencing sample was made of PBMCs or T cells enriched from blood (not recorded which). The origin of the receptors is a woman aged 45 to 65 with acute COVID-19.

In its sample, this clone was seen a few times. The rearrangement uses TRBV10-3 and TRBJ2-5; the D gene is possibly TRBD1 (5 bases). Germline CDR1 ENHRY, CDR2 SYGVKD. V lost 7 bases and J lost 1, with 10 bases in between. This CDR3 comprises 13 residues. DNA for the CDR3: TGTGCCATCATGAGGACACGCCAAGAGACCCAGTACTTC. The encoded protein is CAIMRTRQETQYF.

This sequence joins TRBV7-2 and TRBJ1-1; tentative D call: TRBD1 (6 bases). Germline V CDR1 and CDR2: SGHTA, FQGNSA. The CDR3 loop spans 15 amino acids. V lost 0 bases and J lost 6, with 14 bases in between. CDR3 sequence: CASSLAQGISSEAFF. The CDR3 DNA is TGTGCCAGCAGCTTAGCCCAGGGGATCAGTTCTGAAGCTTTCTTT.

The rearrangement links TRBV3-1 (or the pseudogene TRBV3-2) to TRBJ1-6, with 11 bases fitting TRBD1. Germline V gene lookup returns CDR1 LGHDT and CDR2 YNNKEL (reference sequence). The length of the CDR3 is 14 residues. V gave up 10 bases and J gave up 7 bases; unmatched junction bases: 6. Here the CDR3 reads CATKDRGQNSPLHF. In DNA form, the CDR3 reads TGTGCCACCAAGGACAGGGGGCAAAATTCACCCCTCCACTTT.

This clone was counted only a few times. The J gene is TRBJ1-5, the V gene TRBV3-1 (or the pseudogene TRBV3-2), with D perhaps matching TRBD1 (5 bases). Trimming took off 1 base at V and 3 bases at J, with 13 bases between the two ends. Per the germline V gene, CDR1 is LGHDT and CDR2 is YNNKEL (reference sequence). This CDR3 contains 16 residues. The CDR3 spells CASSQGPDSANQPQHF. DNA of the CDR3: TGTGCCAGCAGCCAAGGGCCTGACAGTGCCAATCAGCCCCAGCATTTT.

A few counts support this clone. The gene calls are TRBV27 and TRBJ1-4, with unresolved D. The germline V gene has CDR1 MNHEY and CDR2 SMNVEV (reference sequence). V was pared by 2 bases and J by 3 bases, with 10 bases between. The CDR3 is made up of 15 amino acids. The CDR3 DNA reads as TGTGCCAGCAGTTTAGGGGAGCACCCTAATGAAAAACTGTTTTTT. As protein: CASSLGEHPNEKLFF. Together with reference TRBV27 and TRBJ1-4, the CDR3 gives the full variable domain: EAQVTQNPRYLITVTGKKLTVTCSQNMNHEYMSWYRQDPGLGLRQIYYSMNVEVTDKGDVPEGYKVSRKEKRNFPLILESPSPNQTSLYFCASSLGEHPNEKLFFGSGTQLSVL.

The chain joins TRBV7-9 to TRBJ1-2, with no clear D. CDR1 is SEHNR, CDR2 FQNEAQ, per germline (reference sequence). The germline V and J ends were trimmed by 3 bases and 8 bases, with 16 bases remaining between them. There are 14 residues in the CDR3. The CDR3 sequence: CASSFETAPGGYTF. CDR3 coding DNA: TGTGCCAGCAGCTTCGAGACGGCTCCGGGGGGCTACACCTTC. Drawing the rest from reference TRBV7-9 and TRBJ1-2, the complete variable domain is DTGVSQNPRHKITKRGQNVTFRCDPISEHNRLYWYRQTLGQGPEFLTYFQNEAQLEKSRLLSDRFSAERPKGSFSTLEIQRTEQGDSAMYLCASSFETAPGGYTFGSGTRLTVV.

With respect to this clone: At one end the junction does not follow the germline gene, possibly because of a read error. The chain recombines TRBV4-3 with TRBJ2-1; 8 bases are a match to TRBD2. CDR1 and CDR2 from the germline V gene are LGHNA and YSLEER. The CDR3 is made up of 18 amino acids. The CDR3 protein is CASSQDSAGGLSYNKQFF. The CDR3 coding sequence is TGCGCCAGCAGCCAAGATTCGGCGGGGGGTCTATCCTACAATAAGCAGTTCTTC.

This chain joins TRBV7-2 and TRBJ2-2; a weak D match, TRBD2 (5 bases). This CDR3 is 13 amino acids long. From germline, CDR1 is SGHTA and CDR2 FQGNSA. V was clipped by 1 base and J by 8 bases, with 8 bases between them. CDR3 sequence: CASSLERTGELFF. The DNA of the CDR3 is TGTGCCAGCAGCTTAGAGAGGACTGGGGAGCTGTTTTTT.

This clone has more than one count but fewer than ten. The rearrangement joins TRBV11-2 to TRBJ2-2; 13 bases fit TRBD2. The CDR3 consists of 18 residues. V was clipped by 5 bases and J by 3 bases; unmatched bases: 9. Germline CDR1 is SGHAT and CDR2 is FQNNGV. The chain's CDR3 is CASSTGTSGTSDTGELFF. The CDR3 DNA reads as TGTGCCAGCAGCACCGGGACTAGCGGGACCTCCGACACCGGGGAGCTGTTTTTT.

The chain has TRBV6-6 and TRBJ1-5, with a weak D call TRBD1 (6 bases). This CDR3 region has 14 residues. CDR1 is MNHNY and CDR2 is SVGAGI in the germline V gene (reference sequence). Trimming cost V 7 bases and J 3 bases, with 13 bases left between them. The CDR3 nucleotides are TGTGCCAGCAAGGTACAGGGCCTCAATCAGCCCCAGCATTTT. This codes for CASKVQGLNQPQHF.

J is TRBJ2-1 and V is TRBV28; the D gene is possibly TRBD1 (6 bases). Germline V gene data show CDR1 as MDHEN and CDR2 as SYDVKM. This CDR3 contains 16 residues. V was clipped by 3 bases and J by 6 bases, with 18 bases between them. This CDR3 is CASSFPTGTFSNEQFF. CDR3 bases: TGTGCCAGCAGTTTCCCCACAGGGACCTTTTCCAATGAGCAGTTCTTC.

This chain joins TRBV7-2 and TRBJ2-3; TRBD2 agrees at 8 bases. J gave up 7 bases and V 7 bases, and 16 bases lay outside the gene matches. Germline assignment: CDR1 SGHTA and CDR2 FQGNSA. This CDR3 is 16 amino acids long. The CDR3 spells CASTIGASGQVNTQYF. For the CDR3, the DNA is TGTGCCAGCACCATAGGGGCTAGCGGGCAAGTAAATACGCAGTATTTT.

The chain is built from TRBV7-2 and TRBJ2-1, with D possibly TRBD2 on 6 matching bases. Germline loops: CDR1 SGHTA, CDR2 FQGNSA. This CDR3 contains 14 residues. V was cut by 6 bases and J by 0 bases, with 9 bases left in between. This CDR3 reads CASRAGSSYNEQFF. The CDR3 DNA reads as TGTGCCAGCAGGGCGGGGAGCTCCTACAATGAGCAGTTCTTC. The variable domain in full, completed from reference TRBV7-2 and TRBJ2-1, reads GAGVSQSPSNKVTEKGKDVELRCDPISGHTALYWYRQSLGQGLEFLIYFQGNSAPDKSGLPSDRFSAERTGGSVSTLTIQRTQQEDSAVYLCASRAGSSYNEQFFGPGTRLTVL.

This clone appeared once. The chain joins TRBV28 to TRBJ2-3, with 15 bases that match TRBD2. Per the germline V gene, CDR1 is MDHEN and CDR2 is SYDVKM. Trimming removed 8 bases from V and 7 bases from J; junction bases left unmatched: 7. The CDR3 consists of 15 residues. The CDR3 nucleotides read TGTGCCAGCGGGACTAGCGGGGGGCCGTTATATACGCAGTATTTT. Translation: CASGTSGGPLYTQYF.

The rearrangement joins TRBV6-5 to TRBJ1-2; 9 nucleotides align to TRBD1. The CDR3 totals 15 residues. V dropped 6 bases and J dropped 4; count of bases not matched to a gene: 9. Per germline, CDR1 MNHEY and CDR2 SVGAGI. The CDR3 DNA sequence: TGTGCCAGCAGCATCGAGACAGGGGGGGGCTATGGCTACACCTTC. Translation gives CASSIETGGGYGYTF.

The chain employs TRBV28 and TRBJ2-7, with no clear D. The V gene lost 6 bases and the J gene lost 2 bases, with 14 bases spanning the gap. CDR3 length equals 14 residues. Germline values: CDR1 MDHEN, CDR2 SYDVKM. The CDR3 region has the DNA TGTGCCAGCAGGATCGGTTCTCATACCTACGAGCAGTACTTC. Residues: CASRIGSHTYEQYF.

The chain has TRBV6-5 and TRBJ1-2; 8 bases agree with TRBD1. Trimming took 2 bases from V and 10 from J; bases not matched to a gene: 15. The CDR3 has 16 residues. Germline lookup yields CDR1 MNHEY and CDR2 SVGAGI. The CDR3 loop is CASSYESGGSFQDYTF. The CDR3 DNA follows: TGTGCCAGCAGTTACGAGTCAGGGGGCAGTTTTCAGGACTACACCTTC.

The rearrangement links TRBV7-2 to TRBJ2-7; weak D call: TRBD1 (6 bases). The CDR3 length is 13 residues. Trimming removed 1 base from V and 5 bases from J, with 9 bases in between. CDR1 is SGHTA, CDR2 FQGNSA, per germline. The CDR3 region is CASSLEQGNEQYF. Written as DNA, the CDR3 is TGTGCCAGCAGCTTAGAACAGGGAAACGAGCAGTACTTC.